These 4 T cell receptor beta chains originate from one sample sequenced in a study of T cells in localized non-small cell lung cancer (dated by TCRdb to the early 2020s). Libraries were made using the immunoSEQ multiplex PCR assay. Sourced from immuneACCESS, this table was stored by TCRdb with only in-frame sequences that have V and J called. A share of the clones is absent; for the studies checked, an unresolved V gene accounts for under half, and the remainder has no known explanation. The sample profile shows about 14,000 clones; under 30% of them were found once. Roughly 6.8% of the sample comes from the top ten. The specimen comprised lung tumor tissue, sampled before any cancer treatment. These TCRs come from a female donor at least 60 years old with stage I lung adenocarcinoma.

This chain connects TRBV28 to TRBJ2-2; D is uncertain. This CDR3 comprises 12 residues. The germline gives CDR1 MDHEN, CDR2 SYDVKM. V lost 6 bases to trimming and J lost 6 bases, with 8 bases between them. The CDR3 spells CASSPLAGELFF. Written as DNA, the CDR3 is TGTGCCAGCAGCCCCCTTGCCGGGGAGCTGTTTTTT.

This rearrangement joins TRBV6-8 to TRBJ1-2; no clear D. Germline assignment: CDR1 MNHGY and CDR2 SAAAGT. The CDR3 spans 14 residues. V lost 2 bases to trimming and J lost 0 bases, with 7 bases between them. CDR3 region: CASSYAGANYGYTF. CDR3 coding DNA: TGTGCCAGCAGTTACGCAGGAGCTAACTATGGCTACACCTTC.

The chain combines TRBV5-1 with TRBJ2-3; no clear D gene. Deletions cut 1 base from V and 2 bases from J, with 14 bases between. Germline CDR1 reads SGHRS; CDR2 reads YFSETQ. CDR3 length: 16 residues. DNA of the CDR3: TGCGCCAGCAGCTTGAAGCAGGCTTCCCTCACAGATACGCAGTATTTT. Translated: CASSLKQASLTDTQYF.

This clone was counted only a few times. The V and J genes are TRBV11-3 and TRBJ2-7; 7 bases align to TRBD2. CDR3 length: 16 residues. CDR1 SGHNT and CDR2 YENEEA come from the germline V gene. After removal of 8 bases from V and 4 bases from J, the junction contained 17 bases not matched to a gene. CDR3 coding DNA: TGTGCCAGCTCCCCCCGGGGCGCGGGGGAACCTTACGAGCAGTACTTC. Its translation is CASSPRGAGEPYEQYF. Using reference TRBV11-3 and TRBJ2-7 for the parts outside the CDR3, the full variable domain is EAGVVQSPRYKIIEKKQPVAFWCNPISGHNTLYWYLQNLGQGPELLIRYENEEAVDDSQLPKDRFSAERLKGVDSTLKIQPAELGDSAVYLCASSPRGAGEPYEQYFGPGTRLTVT.